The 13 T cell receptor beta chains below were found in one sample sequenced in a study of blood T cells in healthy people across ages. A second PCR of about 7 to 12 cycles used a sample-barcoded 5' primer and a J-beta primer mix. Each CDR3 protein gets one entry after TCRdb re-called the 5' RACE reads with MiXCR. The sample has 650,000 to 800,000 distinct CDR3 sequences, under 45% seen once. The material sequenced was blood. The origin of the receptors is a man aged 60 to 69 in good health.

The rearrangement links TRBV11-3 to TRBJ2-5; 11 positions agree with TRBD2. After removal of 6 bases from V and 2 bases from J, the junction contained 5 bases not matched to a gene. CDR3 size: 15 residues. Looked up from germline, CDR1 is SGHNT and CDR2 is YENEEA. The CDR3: CASRPGLAEQETQYF. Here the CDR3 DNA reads TGTGCCAGCAGACCGGGACTAGCGGAACAAGAGACCCAGTACTTC.

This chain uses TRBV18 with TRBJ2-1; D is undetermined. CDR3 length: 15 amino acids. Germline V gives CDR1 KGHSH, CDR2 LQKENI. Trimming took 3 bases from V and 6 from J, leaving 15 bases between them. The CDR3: CASSPTSDRANEQFF. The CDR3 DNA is TGTGCCAGCTCACCCACCTCGGACCGGGCCAATGAGCAGTTCTTC.

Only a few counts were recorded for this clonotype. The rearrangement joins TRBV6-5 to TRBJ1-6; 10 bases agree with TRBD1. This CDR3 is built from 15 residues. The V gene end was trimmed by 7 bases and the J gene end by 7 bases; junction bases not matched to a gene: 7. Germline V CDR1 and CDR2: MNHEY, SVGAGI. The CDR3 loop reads CASKDRGLKNSPLHF. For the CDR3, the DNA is TGTGCCAGCAAAGACAGGGGGCTAAAGAATTCACCCCTCCACTTT.

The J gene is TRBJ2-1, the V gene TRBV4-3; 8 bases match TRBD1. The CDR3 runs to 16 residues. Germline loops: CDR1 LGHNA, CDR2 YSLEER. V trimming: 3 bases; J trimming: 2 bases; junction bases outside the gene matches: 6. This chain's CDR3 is CASSHFTGGTYNEQFF. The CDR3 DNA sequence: TGCGCCAGCAGCCACTTCACAGGGGGGACCTACAATGAGCAGTTCTTC.

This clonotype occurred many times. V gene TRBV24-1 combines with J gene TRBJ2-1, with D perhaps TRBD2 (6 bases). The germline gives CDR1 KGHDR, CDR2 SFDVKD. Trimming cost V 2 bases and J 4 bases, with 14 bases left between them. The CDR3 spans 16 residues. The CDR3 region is CATSDYKAGSYNEQFF. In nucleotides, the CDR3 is TGTGCCACCAGTGATTACAAGGCGGGGTCATACAATGAGCAGTTCTTC.

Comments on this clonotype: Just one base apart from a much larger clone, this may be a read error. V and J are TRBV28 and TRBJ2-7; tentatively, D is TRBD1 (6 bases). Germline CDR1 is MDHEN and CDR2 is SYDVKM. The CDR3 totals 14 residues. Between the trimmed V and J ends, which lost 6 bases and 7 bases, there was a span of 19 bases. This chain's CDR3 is CASSYAGARDEQYF. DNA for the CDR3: TGTGCCAGCAGCTACGCAGGGGCCCGGGATGAGCAGTACTTC.

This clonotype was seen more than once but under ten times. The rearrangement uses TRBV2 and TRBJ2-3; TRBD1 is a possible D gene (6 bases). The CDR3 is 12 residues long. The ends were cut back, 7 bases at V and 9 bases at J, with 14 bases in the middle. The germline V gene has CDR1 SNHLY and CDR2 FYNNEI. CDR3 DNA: TGTGCCAGCACCGACAGGAGAGACACGCAGTATTTT. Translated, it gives CASTDRRDTQYF. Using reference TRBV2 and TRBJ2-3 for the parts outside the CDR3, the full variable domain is EPEVTQTPSHQVTQMGQEVILRCVPISNHLYFYWYRQILGQKVEFLVSFYNNEISEKSEIFDDQFSVERPDGSNFTLKIRSTKLEDSAMYFCASTDRRDTQYFGPGTRLTVL.

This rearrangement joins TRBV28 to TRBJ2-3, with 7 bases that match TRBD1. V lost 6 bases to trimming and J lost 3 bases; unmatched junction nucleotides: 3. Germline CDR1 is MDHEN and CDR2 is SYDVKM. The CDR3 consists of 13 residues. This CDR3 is CASRGRGTDTQYF. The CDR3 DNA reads TGTGCCAGCAGGGGCAGGGGGACAGATACGCAGTATTTT.

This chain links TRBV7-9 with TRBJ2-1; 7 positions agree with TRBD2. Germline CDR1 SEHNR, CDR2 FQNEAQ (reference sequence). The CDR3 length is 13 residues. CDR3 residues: CSDVGGSYNEQFF. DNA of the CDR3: TGTTCTGACGTCGGGGGGTCCTACAATGAGCAGTTCTTC.

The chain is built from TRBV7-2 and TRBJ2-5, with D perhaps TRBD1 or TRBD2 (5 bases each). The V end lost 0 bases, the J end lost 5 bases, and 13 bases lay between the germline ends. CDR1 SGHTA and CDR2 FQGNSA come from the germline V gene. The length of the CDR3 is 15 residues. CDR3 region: CASSLALGREETQYF. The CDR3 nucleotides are TGTGCCAGCAGCTTAGCGCTAGGCAGGGAGGAGACCCAGTACTTC.

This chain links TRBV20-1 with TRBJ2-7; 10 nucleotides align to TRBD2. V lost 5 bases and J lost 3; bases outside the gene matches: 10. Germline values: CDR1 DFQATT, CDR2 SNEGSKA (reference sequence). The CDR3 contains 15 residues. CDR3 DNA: TGCAGTGCTTTACGTAGCGGGGGGCCATTCTACGAGCAGTACTTC. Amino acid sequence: CSALRSGGPFYEQYF.

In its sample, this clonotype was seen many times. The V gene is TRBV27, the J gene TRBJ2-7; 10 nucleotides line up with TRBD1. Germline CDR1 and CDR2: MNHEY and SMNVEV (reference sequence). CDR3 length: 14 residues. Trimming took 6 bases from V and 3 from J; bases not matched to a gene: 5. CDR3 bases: TGTGCCAGCAGCGCCGGGACAGGGGTCTACGAGCAGTACTTC. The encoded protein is CASSAGTGVYEQYF.

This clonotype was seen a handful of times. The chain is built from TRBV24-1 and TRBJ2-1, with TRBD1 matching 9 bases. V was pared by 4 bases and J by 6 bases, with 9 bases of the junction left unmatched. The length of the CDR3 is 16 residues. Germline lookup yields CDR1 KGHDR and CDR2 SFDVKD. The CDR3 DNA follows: TGTGCCACCAGTGAACGCACCGGGACAGGGCTCAATGAGCAGTTCTTC. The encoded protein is CATSERTGTGLNEQFF.